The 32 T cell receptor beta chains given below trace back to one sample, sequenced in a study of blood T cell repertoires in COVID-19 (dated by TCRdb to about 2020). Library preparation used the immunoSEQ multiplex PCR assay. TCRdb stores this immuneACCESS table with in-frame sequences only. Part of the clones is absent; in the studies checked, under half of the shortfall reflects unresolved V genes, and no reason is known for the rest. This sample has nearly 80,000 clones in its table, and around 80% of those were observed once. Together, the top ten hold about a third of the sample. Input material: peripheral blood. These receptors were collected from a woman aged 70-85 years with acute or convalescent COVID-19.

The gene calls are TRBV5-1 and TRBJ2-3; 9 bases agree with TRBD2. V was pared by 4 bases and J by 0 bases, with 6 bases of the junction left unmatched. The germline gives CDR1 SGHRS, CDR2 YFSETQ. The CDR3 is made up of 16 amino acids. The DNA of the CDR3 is TGCGCCAGCAGCCTACGTCTAGCGGGAAGCACAGATACGCAGTATTTT. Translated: CASSLRLAGSTDTQYF.

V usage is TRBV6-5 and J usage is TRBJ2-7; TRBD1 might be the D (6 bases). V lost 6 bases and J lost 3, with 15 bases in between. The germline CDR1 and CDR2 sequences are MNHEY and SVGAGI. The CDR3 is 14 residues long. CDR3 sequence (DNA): TGTGCCAGCAGGGGCAGGACAGAGAGCTACGAGCAGTACTTC. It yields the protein CASRGRTESYEQYF.

CDR3 in amino acids: CASSPEPDRVNQPQHF. In DNA form, the CDR3 reads TGTGCCAGTAGTCCCGAGCCCGACAGAGTCAATCAGCCCCAGCATTTT. The gene calls are TRBV19 and TRBJ1-5, with D tentatively TRBD1 (5 bases). CDR1 is LNHDA, CDR2 SQIVND, per germline (reference sequence). The CDR3 totals 16 residues. Trimming removed 5 bases from V and 3 bases from J, with 17 bases in between.

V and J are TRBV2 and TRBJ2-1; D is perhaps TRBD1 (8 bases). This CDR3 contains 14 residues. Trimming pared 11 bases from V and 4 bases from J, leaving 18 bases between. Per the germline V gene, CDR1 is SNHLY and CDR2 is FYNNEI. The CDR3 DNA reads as TGTGCCGGAAAACAGGGGGGGGCATACAATGAGCAGTTCTTC. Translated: CAGKQGGAYNEQFF.

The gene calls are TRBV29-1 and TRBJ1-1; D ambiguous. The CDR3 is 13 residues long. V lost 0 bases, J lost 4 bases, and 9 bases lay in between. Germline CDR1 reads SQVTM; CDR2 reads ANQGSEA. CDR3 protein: CSVEDSWSTEAFF. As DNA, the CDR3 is TGCAGCGTTGAAGACAGTTGGTCCACTGAAGCTTTCTTT.

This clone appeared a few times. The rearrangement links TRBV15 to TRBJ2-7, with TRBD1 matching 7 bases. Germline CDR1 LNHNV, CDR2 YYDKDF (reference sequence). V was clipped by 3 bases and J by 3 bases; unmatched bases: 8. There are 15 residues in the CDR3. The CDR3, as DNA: TGTGCCACCAGCAGGCGGAACAGGGGAAACTACGAGCAGTACTTC. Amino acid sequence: CATSRRNRGNYEQYF.

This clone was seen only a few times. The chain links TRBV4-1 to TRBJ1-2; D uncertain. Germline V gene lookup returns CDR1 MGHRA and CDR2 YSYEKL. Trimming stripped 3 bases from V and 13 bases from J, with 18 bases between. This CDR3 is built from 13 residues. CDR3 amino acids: CASSHASQPAGTF. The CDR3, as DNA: TGCGCCAGCAGCCATGCCAGTCAACCTGCGGGCACCTTC.

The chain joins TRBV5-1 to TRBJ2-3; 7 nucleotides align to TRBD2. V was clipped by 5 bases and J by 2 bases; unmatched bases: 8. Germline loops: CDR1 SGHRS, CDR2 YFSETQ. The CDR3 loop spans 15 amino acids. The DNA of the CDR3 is TGCGCCAGCAGGGAACCGGGGACTAACACAGATACGCAGTATTTT. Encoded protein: CASREPGTNTDTQYF.

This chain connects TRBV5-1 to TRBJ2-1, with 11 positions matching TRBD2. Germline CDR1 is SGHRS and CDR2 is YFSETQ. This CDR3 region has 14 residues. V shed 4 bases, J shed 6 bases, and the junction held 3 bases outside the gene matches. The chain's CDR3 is CASSGGTSGNEQFF. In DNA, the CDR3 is TGCGCCAGCAGCGGAGGGACTAGCGGCAATGAGCAGTTCTTC.

CDR3 nucleotide sequence: TGCGCCAGCAGCGAGGACAGGGGCATTTATGAGCAGTTCTTC. Its translation: CASSEDRGIYEQFF. The chain joins TRBV5-1 to TRBJ2-1; TRBD1 matches at 9 bases. Germline V lookup: CDR1 SGHRS, CDR2 YFSETQ. The CDR3 is 14 amino acids. The trim removed 4 bases at V and 8 bases at J, leaving 7 bases unmatched. The complete variable domain, with remaining parts taken from reference TRBV5-1 and TRBJ2-1, reads KAGVTQTPRYLIKTRGQQVTLSCSPISGHRSVSWYQQTPGQGLQFLFEYFSETQRNKGNFPGRFSGRQFSNSRSEMNVSTLELGDSALYLCASSEDRGIYEQFFGPGTRLTVL.

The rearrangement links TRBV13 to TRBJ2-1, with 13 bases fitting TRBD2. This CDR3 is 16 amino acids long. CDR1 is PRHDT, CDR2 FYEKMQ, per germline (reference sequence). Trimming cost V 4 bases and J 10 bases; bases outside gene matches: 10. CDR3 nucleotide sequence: TGTGCCAGCAGCTCCCCCGGGACTAGCGGGATCAAGGAGCAGTTCTTC. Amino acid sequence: CASSSPGTSGIKEQFF.

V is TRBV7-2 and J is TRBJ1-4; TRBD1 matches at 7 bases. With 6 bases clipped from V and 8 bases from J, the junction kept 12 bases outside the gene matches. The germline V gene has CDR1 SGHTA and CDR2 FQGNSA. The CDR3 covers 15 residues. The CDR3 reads CASSQVTGWEEKLFF. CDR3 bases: TGTGCCAGCAGTCAAGTGACAGGGTGGGAAGAAAAACTGTTTTTT.

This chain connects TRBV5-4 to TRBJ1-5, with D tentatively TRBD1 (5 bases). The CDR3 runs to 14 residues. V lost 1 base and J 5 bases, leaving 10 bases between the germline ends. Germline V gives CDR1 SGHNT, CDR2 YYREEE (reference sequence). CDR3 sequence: CASSLYPTDQPQHF. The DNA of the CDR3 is TGTGCCAGCAGCTTGTATCCGACAGATCAGCCCCAGCATTTT. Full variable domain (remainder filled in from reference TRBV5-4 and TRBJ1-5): ETGVTQSPTHLIKTRGQQVTLRCSSQSGHNTVSWYQQALGQGPQFIFQYYREEENGRGNFPPRFSGLQFPNYSSELNVNALELDDSALYLCASSLYPTDQPQHFGDGTRLSIL.

The CDR3 nucleotides read TGTGCCACCAGCCCAGGGCCTAACTATGGCTACACCTTC. Translation gives CATSPGPNYGYTF. The genes are TRBV6-4 and TRBJ1-2; TRBD1 is a possible D gene (5 bases). The CDR3 sequence is 13 residues long. Between the trimmed V and J ends, which lost 10 bases and 0 bases, there was a span of 12 bases. CDR1 MRHNA and CDR2 SNTAGT come from the germline V gene.

The CDR3 region has the DNA TGTGCCAGCAGCCAACCCAGGGGTGCGGTCGGTAAGTCGTCCCAAGAGACCCAGTACTTC. Its protein is CASSQPRGAVGKSSQETQYF. This chain connects TRBV4-2 to TRBJ2-5; weak D call: TRBD1 (6 bases). The CDR3 is made up of 20 amino acids. The ends were cut back, 2 bases at V and 1 base at J, with 26 bases in the middle. Per the germline V gene, CDR1 is LGHNA and CDR2 is YNFKEQ.

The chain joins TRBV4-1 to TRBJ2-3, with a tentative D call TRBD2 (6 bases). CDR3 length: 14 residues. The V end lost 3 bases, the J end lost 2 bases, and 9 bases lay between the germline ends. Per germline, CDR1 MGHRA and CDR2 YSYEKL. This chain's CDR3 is CASSQRGFTDTQYF. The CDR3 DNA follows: TGCGCCAGCAGCCAGCGGGGTTTCACAGATACGCAGTATTTT.

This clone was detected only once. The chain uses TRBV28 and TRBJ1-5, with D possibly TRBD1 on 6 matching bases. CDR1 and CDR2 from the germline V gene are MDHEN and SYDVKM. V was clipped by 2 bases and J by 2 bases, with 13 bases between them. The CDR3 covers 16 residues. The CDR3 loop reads CASSLGGSLGNQPQHF. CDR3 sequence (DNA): TGTGCCAGCAGTTTAGGGGGCAGTCTCGGCAATCAGCCCCAGCATTTT.

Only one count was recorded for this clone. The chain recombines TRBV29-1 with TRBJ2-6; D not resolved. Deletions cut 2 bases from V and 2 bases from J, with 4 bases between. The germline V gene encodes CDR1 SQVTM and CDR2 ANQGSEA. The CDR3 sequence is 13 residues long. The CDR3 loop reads CSVESTGANVLTF. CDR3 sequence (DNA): TGCAGCGTTGAATCTACTGGGGCCAACGTCCTGACTTTC.

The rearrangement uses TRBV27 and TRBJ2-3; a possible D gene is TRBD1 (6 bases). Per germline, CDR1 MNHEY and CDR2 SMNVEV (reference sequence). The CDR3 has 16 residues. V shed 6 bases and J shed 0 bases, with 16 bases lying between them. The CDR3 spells CASSLMGAVSTDTQYF. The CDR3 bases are TGTGCCAGCAGCCTTATGGGGGCAGTTAGCACAGATACGCAGTATTTT.

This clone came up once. The CDR3 protein is CASSWRNEQFF. CDR3 in DNA: TGTGCCAGCAGCTGGAGGAATGAGCAGTTCTTC. The rearrangement joins TRBV7-2 to TRBJ2-1; TRBD2 is a possible D gene (5 bases). V shed 4 bases and J shed 7 bases, with 5 bases lying between them. The CDR3 consists of 11 residues. Germline V gene data show CDR1 as SGHTA and CDR2 as FQGNSA.

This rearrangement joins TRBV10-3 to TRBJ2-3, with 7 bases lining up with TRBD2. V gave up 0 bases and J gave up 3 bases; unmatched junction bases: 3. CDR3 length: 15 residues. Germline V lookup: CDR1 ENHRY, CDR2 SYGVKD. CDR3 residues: CAISESGGGTDTQYF. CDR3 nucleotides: TGTGCCATCAGTGAGTCGGGGGGAGGGACAGATACGCAGTATTTT.

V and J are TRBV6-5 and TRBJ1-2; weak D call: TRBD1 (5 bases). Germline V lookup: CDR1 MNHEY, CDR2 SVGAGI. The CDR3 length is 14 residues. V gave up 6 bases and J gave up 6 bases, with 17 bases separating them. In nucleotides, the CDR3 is TGTGCCAGCAGCCCATCCTGGGGGGAGAATGGCTACACCTTC. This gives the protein CASSPSWGENGYTF.

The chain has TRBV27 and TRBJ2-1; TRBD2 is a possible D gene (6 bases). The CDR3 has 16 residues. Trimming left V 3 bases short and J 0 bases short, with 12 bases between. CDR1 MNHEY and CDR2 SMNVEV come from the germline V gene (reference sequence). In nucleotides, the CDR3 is TGTGCCAGCAGTTTCAGGGTCGGGAGCTCCTACAATGAGCAGTTCTTC. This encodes CASSFRVGSSYNEQFF.

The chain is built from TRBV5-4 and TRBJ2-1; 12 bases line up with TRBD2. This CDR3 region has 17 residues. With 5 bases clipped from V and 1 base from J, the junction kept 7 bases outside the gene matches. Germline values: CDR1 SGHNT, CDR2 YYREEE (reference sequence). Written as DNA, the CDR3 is TGTGCCAGCAGACCCGACCTAGCGGGGGGGTCCTACAATGAGCAGTTCTTC. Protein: CASRPDLAGGSYNEQFF. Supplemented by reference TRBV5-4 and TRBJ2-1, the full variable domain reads ETGVTQSPTHLIKTRGQQVTLRCSSQSGHNTVSWYQQALGQGPQFIFQYYREEENGRGNFPPRFSGLQFPNYSSELNVNALELDDSALYLCASRPDLAGGSYNEQFFGPGTRLTVL.

The CDR3 DNA sequence: TGTGCCAGCACCGGGGTCCCGGGCCGCAATCAGCCCCAGCATTTT. Translating it yields CASTGVPGRNQPQHF. J is TRBJ1-5 and V is TRBV2; D gene uncertain. The CDR3 consists of 15 residues. The V end lost 7 bases, the J end lost 2 bases, and 15 bases lay between the germline ends. CDR1 and CDR2 (germline): SNHLY, FYNNEI.

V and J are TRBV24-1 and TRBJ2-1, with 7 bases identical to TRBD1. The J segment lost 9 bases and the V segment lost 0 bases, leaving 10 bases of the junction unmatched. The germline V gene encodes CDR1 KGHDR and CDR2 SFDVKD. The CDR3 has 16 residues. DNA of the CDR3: TGTGCCACCAGTGATTTGGGCCGGGACAGATCGGGTGAGCAGTTCTTC. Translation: CATSDLGRDRSGEQFF.

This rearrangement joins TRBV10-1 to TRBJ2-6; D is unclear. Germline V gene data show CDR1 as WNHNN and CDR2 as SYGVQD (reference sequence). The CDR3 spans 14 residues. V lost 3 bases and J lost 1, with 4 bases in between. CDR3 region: CASSDGSGANVLTF. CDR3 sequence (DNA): TGCGCCAGCAGTGACGGTTCTGGGGCCAACGTCCTGACTTTC.

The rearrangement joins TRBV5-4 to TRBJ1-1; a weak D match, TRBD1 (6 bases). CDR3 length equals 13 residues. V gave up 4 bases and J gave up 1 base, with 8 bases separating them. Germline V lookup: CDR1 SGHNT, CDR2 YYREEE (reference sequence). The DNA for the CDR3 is TGTGCCAGCAGCCGGGGACAGAACACTGAAGCTTTCTTT. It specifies CASSRGQNTEAFF.

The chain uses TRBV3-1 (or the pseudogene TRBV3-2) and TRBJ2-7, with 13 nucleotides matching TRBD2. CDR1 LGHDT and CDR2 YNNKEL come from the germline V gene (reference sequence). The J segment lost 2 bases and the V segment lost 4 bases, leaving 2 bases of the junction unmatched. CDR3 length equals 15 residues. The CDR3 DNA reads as TGTGCCAGCAGCCTCGGGACTAGCGGGACCTACGAGCAGTACTTC. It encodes CASSLGTSGTYEQYF.

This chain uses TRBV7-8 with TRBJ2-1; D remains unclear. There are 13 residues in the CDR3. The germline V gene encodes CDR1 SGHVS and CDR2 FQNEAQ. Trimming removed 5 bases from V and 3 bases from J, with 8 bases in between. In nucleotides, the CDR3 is TGTGCCAGCAGCCCCAGGATCTACAATGAGCAGTTCTTC. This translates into CASSPRIYNEQFF.

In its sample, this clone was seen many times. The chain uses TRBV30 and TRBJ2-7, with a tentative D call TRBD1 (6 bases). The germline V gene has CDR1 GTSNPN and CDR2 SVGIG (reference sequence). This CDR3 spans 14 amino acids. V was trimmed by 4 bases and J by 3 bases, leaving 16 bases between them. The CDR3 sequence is CAWNRDIENYEQYF. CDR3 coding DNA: TGTGCCTGGAATCGGGACATAGAAAACTACGAGCAGTACTTC.

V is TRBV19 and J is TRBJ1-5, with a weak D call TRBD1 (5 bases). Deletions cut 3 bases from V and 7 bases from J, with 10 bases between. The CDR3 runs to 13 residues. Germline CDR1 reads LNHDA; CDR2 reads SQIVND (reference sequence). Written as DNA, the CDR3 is TGTGCCAGTAGTATGGGGGACTTCCAGCCCCAGCATTTT. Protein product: CASSMGDFQPQHF.